This T cell receptor beta chain was found in a study of sequential checkpoint blockade in melanoma. Study details: Randomization was 1:1 between first-line nivolumab→ipilimumab and ipilimumab→nivolumab. Each arm's sequence ended with maintenance nivolumab.

Trimming took 5 bases from V and 1 from J; bases not matched to a gene: 12. CDR1 MGHRA and CDR2 YSYEKL come from the germline V gene. The CDR3 loop spans 17 amino acids. Treatment: randomized to nivolumab then ipilimumab (arm A) or the reverse (arm B). Repertoires were generated with immunoSEQ multiplex PCR, while TCRdb's copy carries only in-frame clones and drops some. The sample lists 21,000 or so clones, more than 80% occurring once. Source: CD8+ T cells sorted from blood (inferred from file names), taken from a patient given nivolumab and ipilimumab in sequence. This receptor was taken from a human donor with melanoma. The chain couples TRBV4-1 to TRBJ1-1; 8 bases are a match to TRBD1. CDR3 amino acids: CASSGPQGAFGNTEAFF. As DNA, the CDR3 is TGCGCCAGCAGCGGGCCTCAGGGGGCTTTTGGGAACACTGAAGCTTTCTTT.